Shown below are 3 T cell receptor beta chains from a single sample sequenced in a study of blood T cell repertoires in COVID-19. Profiled with immunoSEQ multiplex PCR; TCRdb holds only in-frame clones, not every one. Seen here are more than 55,000 clones, around 87% observed once, and the top ten hold 5.5% to 8.5%. The sequencing sample was made of peripheral blood. These receptors were obtained from a man in his sixties with active or convalescent COVID-19.

This chain connects TRBV4-1 to TRBJ2-1; TRBD2 matches 7 bases. V dropped 0 bases and J dropped 8; count of bases not matched to a gene: 13. CDR3 length equals 17 residues. Germline CDR1 reads MGHRA; CDR2 reads YSYEKL. The DNA of the CDR3 is TGCGCCAGCAGCCAAGATTTTTACGGGAGGATTGGCGATGAGCAGTTCTTC. Protein sequence: CASSQDFYGRIGDEQFF.

This sequence joins TRBV7-9 and TRBJ2-2; 14 bases fit TRBD2. Germline lookup yields CDR1 SEHNR and CDR2 FQNEAQ (reference sequence). J lost 6 bases, V lost 0 bases, and 3 bases had no gene match. The CDR3 extends over 17 amino acids. CDR3 sequence reads: CASSLAGLAGVSGELFF. CDR3 nucleotides: TGTGCCAGCAGCTTAGCGGGACTAGCGGGAGTATCCGGGGAGCTGTTTTTT.

The chain uses TRBV2 and TRBJ1-5, with D unresolved. This CDR3 is 13 amino acids long. Germline V lookup: CDR1 SNHLY, CDR2 FYNNEI. Trimming left V 3 bases short and J 2 bases short, with 5 bases between. CDR3 nucleotide sequence: TGTGCCAGCAGTGAGCGAGGCAATCAGCCCCAGCATTTT. Its protein product is CASSERGNQPQHF.